This record covers a single TCR beta chain. What it recognizes is unknown. The CDR3 consists of 14 residues. Germline V gives CDR1 SGHKS, CDR2 YYEKEE (reference sequence). V shed 0 bases and J shed 6 bases, with 13 bases lying between them. The repertoire was sequenced with immunoSEQ multiplex PCR; TCRdb's copy has only in-frame clones and lacks some. This repertoire shows some 140,000 clones, more than 75% found once; its top ten account for about 20%. The source of the sample is a study of T cell responses to AZD1222 COVID-19 vaccine. The overall study: Combined were second doses at about 4 or about 12 weeks.

Findings of the study overall: At 160-218 and 743-854, vaccine-associated CD4 TCRs were dominant, and they spanned spike. It was only a handful of AZD1222 recipients who were seropositive at baseline.

The clonotype comes from an adult in good health. The input for sequencing was peripheral blood, taken on day 0 of AZD1222 vaccination. The chain is built from TRBV5-5 and TRBJ2-7; unclear D gene. The CDR3 reads CASSLGTPLGEQYF. CDR3 DNA: TGTGCCAGCAGCTTGGGGACCCCTCTCGGCGAGCAGTACTTC.